These 6 T cell receptor beta chains originate from one sample sequenced in a study of T cell responses to AZD1222 COVID-19 vaccine. The repertoire was sequenced with immunoSEQ multiplex PCR; TCRdb's copy has only in-frame clones and lacks some. The sample carries around 120,000 clones, roughly 84% recorded once. This material consisted of peripheral blood, taken on day 0 of AZD1222 vaccination. These receptors all come from an adult in good health.

The chain combines TRBV6-5 with TRBJ1-4, with D unclear. The CDR3 is made up of 14 amino acids. The germline CDR1 and CDR2 sequences are MNHEY and SVGAGI. Trimming stripped 5 bases from V and 2 bases from J, with 9 bases between. DNA for the CDR3: TGTGCCAGCAGTCTAGGGTGGACTAATGAAAAACTGTTTTTT. Protein product: CASSLGWTNEKLFF.

V is TRBV6-5 and J is TRBJ2-7, with TRBD2 matching over 7 bases. The CDR3 is 16 residues long. The ends lost 4 bases at V and 2 bases at J; junction bases unmatched: 11. Germline assignment: CDR1 MNHEY and CDR2 SVGAGI. The DNA of the CDR3 is TGTGCCAGCAGTTCCAGTGGCGGGGGTCCCCCCTACGAGCAGTACTTC. Translated: CASSSSGGGPPYEQYF.

The chain couples TRBV4-1 to TRBJ1-2; 9 bases align to TRBD1. In germline, CDR1 is MGHRA, CDR2 YSYEKL. V shed 4 bases, J shed 6 bases, and the junction held 9 bases outside the gene matches. CDR3 length equals 15 residues. The chain's CDR3 is CASSPRDRDWDGYTF. The CDR3 DNA sequence: TGCGCCAGCAGCCCCCGGGACAGGGATTGGGATGGCTACACCTTC.

The chain couples TRBV6-1 to TRBJ2-7, with D possibly matching TRBD1 (5 bases). Trimming stripped 3 bases from V and 7 bases from J, with 19 bases between. Germline V gives CDR1 MNHNS, CDR2 SASEGT. This CDR3 has 15 amino acids. CDR3 protein: CASSDDMAGMREQYF. DNA of the CDR3: TGTGCCAGCAGTGATGATATGGCAGGGATGAGGGAGCAGTACTTC.

The chain employs TRBV12-3 or TRBV12-4 and TRBJ2-3, with D perhaps matching TRBD2 (6 bases). The CDR3 totals 11 residues. Between the trimmed V and J ends, which lost 6 bases and 14 bases, there was a span of 15 bases. CDR3 nucleotide sequence: TGTGCCAGCAGGGATCGGGGGACCCGGTATTTT. Translation: CASRDRGTRYF.

The chain has TRBV7-8 and TRBJ2-7, with D possibly being TRBD2 (5 bases). There are 14 residues in the CDR3. Germline assignment: CDR1 SGHVS and CDR2 FQNEAQ. V lost 3 bases to trimming and J lost 2 bases, with 11 bases between them. CDR3 region: CASSFSVGTYEQYF. The CDR3 DNA reads as TGTGCCAGCAGCTTTTCGGTCGGGACCTACGAGCAGTACTTC.